Listed here is a single T cell receptor beta chain. This clonotype was observed a few times. Its antigen is not yet known. No base quality information exists; no much larger clone differs at one position. Libraries came from 5' RACE. Reads for this sample came from an Illumina MiSeq. TCRdb redid the processing of the public reads, applying fastp at Q25 and MiXCR, and retained in-frame beta chains. One record per CDR3 amino acid sequence lists the most common genes and DNA. The sample records roughly 50,000 distinct CDR3 sequences, 19% of which are singletons. More than 2.5% of the sample is held by the ten biggest clonotypes. The sample comes from a study of chronic HIV infection and antiretroviral therapy (dated by TCRdb to the mid-2010s). The CDR3 numbers 12 residues from cysteine through phenylalanine. Solely the CDR3 DNA is kept, with 36 bases framed from the first base. The germline V gene encodes CDR1 ENHRY and CDR2 SYGVKD. V drops 0 bases and J drops 6 bases, leaving 3 bases in between.

The TCR originated in an adult who had HIV and had not received antiretroviral therapy, or was an uninfected healthy control (not recorded which). Sequencing used peripheral blood. Here the chain combines TRBV10-3 and TRBJ1-5, with an unclear D gene assignment. The nucleotide sequence is given as TGTGCCATCAGTGAGTCTAGTCAGCCCCAGCATTTT. This codes for CAISESSQPQHF.